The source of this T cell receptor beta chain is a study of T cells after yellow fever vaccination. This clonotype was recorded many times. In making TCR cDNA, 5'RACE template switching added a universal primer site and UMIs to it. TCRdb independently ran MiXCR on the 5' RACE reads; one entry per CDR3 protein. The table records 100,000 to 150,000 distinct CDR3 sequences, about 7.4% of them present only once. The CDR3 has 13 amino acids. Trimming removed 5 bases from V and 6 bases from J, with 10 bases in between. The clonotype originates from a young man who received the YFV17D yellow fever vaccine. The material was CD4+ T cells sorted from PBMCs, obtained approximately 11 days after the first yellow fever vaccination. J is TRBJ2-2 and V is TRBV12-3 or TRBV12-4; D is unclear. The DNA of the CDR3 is TGTGCCAGCAGTCCCTATATCGCCGGGGAGCTGTTTTTT. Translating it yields CASSPYIAGELFF.